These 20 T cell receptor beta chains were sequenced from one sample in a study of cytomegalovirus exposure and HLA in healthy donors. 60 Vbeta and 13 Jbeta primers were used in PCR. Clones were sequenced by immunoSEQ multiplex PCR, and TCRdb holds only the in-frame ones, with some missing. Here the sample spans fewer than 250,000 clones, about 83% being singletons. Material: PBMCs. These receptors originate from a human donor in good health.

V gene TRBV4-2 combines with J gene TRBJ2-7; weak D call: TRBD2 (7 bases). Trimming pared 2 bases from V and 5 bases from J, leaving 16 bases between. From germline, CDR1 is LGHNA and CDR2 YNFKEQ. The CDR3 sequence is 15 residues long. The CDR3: CASSQPTGRVDEQYF. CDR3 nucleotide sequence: TGTGCCAGCAGCCAACCCACAGGGAGGGTCGACGAGCAGTACTTC.

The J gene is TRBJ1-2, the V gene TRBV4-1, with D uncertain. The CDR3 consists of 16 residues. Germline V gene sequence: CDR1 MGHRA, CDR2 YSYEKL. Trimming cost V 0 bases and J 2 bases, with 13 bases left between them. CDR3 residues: CASSQDKNRENYGYTF. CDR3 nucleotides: TGCGCCAGCAGCCAAGATAAAAACAGAGAAAACTATGGCTACACCTTC.

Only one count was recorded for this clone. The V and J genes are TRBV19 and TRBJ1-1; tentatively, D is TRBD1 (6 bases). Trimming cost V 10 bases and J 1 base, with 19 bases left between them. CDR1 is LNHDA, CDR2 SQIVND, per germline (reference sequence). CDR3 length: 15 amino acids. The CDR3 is CATRQEPGWNTEAFF. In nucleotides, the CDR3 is TGTGCCACCAGACAGGAGCCGGGATGGAACACTGAAGCTTTCTTT.

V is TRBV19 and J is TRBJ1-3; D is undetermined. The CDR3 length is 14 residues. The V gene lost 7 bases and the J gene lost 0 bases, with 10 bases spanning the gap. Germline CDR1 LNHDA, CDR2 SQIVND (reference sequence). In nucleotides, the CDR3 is TGTGCCAGTATCACCGGGAGCTCTGGAAACACCATATATTTT. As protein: CASITGSSGNTIYF.

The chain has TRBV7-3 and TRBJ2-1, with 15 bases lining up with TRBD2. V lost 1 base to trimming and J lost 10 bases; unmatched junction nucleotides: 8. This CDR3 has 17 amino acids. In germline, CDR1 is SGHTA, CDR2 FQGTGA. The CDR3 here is CASSLMGLAGGRAEQFF. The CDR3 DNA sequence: TGTGCCAGCAGCTTAATGGGACTAGCGGGAGGCAGGGCGGAGCAGTTCTTC.

The CDR3 sequence is CASSFSSGTSYEQYF. Here the CDR3 DNA reads TGTGCCAGTAGTTTCAGCAGCGGGACCTCCTACGAGCAGTACTTC. The chain has TRBV19 and TRBJ2-7; 7 bases match TRBD2. The CDR3 consists of 15 residues. Trimming removed 5 bases from V and 0 bases from J; junction bases left unmatched: 7. Germline CDR1 is LNHDA and CDR2 is SQIVND (reference sequence).

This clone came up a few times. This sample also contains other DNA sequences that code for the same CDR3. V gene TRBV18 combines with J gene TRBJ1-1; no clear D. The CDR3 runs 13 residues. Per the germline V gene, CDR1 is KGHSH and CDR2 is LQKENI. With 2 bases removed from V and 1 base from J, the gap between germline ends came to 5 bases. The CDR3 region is CASSPGRNTEAFF. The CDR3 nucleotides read TGTGCCAGCTCACCAGGGAGGAACACTGAAGCTTTCTTT. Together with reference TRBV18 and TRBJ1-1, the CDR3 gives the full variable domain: NAGVMQNPRHLVRRRGQEARLRCSPMKGHSHVYWYRQLPEEGLKFMVYLQKENIIDESGMPKERFSAEFPKEGPSILRIQQVVRGDSAAYFCASSPGRNTEAFFGQGTRLTVV.

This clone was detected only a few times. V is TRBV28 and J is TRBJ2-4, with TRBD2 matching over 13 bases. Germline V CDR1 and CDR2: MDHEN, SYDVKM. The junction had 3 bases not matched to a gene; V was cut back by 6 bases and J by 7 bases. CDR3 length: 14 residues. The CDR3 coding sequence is TGTGCCAGCAGCGGGACTAGCGGGATGAACATTCAGTACTTC. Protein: CASSGTSGMNIQYF.

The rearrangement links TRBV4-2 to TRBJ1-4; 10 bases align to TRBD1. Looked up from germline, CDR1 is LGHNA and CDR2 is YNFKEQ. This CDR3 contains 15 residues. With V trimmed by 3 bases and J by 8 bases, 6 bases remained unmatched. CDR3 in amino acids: CASSQGQGRSEKLFF. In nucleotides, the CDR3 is TGTGCCAGCAGCCAGGGACAGGGGAGGTCGGAAAAACTGTTTTTT.

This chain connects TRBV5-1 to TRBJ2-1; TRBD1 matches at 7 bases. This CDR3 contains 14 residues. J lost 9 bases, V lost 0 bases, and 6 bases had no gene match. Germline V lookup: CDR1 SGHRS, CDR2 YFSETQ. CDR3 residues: CASSLGPTGSEQFF. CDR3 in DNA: TGCGCCAGCAGCTTGGGGCCGACAGGGAGTGAGCAGTTCTTC.

The CDR3, as DNA: TGTGCCAGCAGTGAGCCGGGAACCTACGAGCAGTACTTC. Its protein is CASSEPGTYEQYF. The chain is built from TRBV6-1 and TRBJ2-7; tentatively, D is TRBD2 (5 bases). Germline values: CDR1 MNHNS, CDR2 SASEGT. This CDR3 contains 13 residues. Trimming stripped 3 bases from V and 2 bases from J, with 8 bases between.

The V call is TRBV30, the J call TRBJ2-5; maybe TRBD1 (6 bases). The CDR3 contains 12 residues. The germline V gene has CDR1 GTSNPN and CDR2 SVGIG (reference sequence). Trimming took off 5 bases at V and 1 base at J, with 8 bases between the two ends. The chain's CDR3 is CAWGQSQETQYF. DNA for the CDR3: TGTGCCTGGGGACAGAGCCAAGAGACCCAGTACTTC.

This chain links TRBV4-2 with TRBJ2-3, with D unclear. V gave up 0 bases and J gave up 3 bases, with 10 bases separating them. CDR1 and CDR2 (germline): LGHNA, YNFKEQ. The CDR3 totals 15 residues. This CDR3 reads CASSQERVATDTQYF. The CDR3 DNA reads TGTGCCAGCAGCCAAGAAAGAGTAGCTACAGATACGCAGTATTTT.

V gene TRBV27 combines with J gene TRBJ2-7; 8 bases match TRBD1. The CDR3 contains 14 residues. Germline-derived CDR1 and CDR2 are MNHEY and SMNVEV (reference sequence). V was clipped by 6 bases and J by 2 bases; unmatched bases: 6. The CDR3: CASRDPDRAYEQYF. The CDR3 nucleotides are TGTGCCAGCAGGGATCCGGACAGGGCCTACGAGCAGTACTTC.

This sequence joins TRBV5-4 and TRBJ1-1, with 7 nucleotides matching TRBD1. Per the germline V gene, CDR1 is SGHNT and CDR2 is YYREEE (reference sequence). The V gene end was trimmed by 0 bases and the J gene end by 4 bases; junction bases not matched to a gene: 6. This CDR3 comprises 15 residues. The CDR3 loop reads CASSLDRRGTTEAFF. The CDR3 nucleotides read TGTGCCAGCAGCTTGGATCGCAGGGGGACCACTGAAGCTTTCTTT.

CDR3 region: CASSLATSGRVGEQYF. CDR3 nucleotides: TGCGCCAGCAGCTTGGCCACTAGCGGGAGGGTAGGCGAGCAGTACTTC. This rearrangement joins TRBV5-1 to TRBJ2-5; 13 bases agree with TRBD2. The J call is doubtful: the DNA matches TRBJ2-7 better. CDR1 and CDR2 (germline): SGHRS, YFSETQ. The CDR3 spans 16 residues.

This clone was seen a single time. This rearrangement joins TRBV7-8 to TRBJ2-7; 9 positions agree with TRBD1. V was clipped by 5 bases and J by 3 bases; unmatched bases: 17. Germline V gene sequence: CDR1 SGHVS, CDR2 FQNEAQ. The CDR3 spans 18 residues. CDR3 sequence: CASSAPPWGRTGDYEQYF. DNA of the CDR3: TGTGCCAGCAGCGCCCCCCCCTGGGGGAGGACAGGGGACTACGAGCAGTACTTC.

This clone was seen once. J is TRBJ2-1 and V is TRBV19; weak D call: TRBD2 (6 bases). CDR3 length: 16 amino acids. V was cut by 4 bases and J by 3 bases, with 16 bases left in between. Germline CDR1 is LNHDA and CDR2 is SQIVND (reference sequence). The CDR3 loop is CASSTAGGKYYNEQFF. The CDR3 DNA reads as TGTGCCAGTAGTACTGCGGGCGGGAAGTACTACAATGAGCAGTTCTTC.

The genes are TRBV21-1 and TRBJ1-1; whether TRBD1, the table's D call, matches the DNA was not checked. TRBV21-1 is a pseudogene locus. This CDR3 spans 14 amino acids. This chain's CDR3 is CASSDRVLNTEAFF. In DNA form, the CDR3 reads TGTGCCAGCAGCGACAGGGTTTTGAACACTGAAGCTTTCTTT.

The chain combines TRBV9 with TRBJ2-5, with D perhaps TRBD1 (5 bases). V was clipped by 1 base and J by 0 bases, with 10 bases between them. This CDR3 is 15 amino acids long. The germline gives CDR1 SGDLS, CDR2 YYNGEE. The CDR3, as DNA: TGTGCCAGCAGCGTACTTGGACAATACCAAGAGACCCAGTACTTC. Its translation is CASSVLGQYQETQYF.